This TCR beta chain was recorded in a study of shared clonotypes between healthy human individuals. For the study at large: Three plates were used per donor for CD4 naive, three for CD4 memory, two for CD8 naive and one for CD8 memory.

Study-wide results and limits: In contrast to clonotypes shared by all four donors, non-shared clonotypes had lower generation probabilities. Large sequencing depth failed to make sorted-subset sequencing complete, rarefaction showed. Generally, naive subsets (rather than memory subsets) showed larger estimated richness.

In the naive CD8 group, cells lacked CD45RO and were positively selected for CCR7, so terminally differentiated effector memory CD45RA+ cells were left out. In its sample, this clone was seen once. The antigen remains undetermined. V gave up 5 bases and J gave up 2 bases, with 16 bases separating them. The CDR3 extends over 14 amino acids. Germline V gives CDR1 GTSNPN, CDR2 SVGIG (reference sequence). The data were produced by immunoSEQ multiplex PCR, yet TCRdb's version contains in-frame clones alone and is incomplete. Here the sample spans about 2 million clones, about 95% being singletons. Sequenced sample: naive CD8+ T cells sorted from blood. This sequence was found in a man between 18 and 35 years old in good health. The rearrangement uses TRBV30 and TRBJ2-7; D remains ambiguous. The CDR3 nucleotides are TGTGCCTGGGACCCTGACCGTTCAGCCTACGAGCAGTACTTC. It translates to CAWDPDRSAYEQYF. Variable domain in full (rest from reference TRBV30 and TRBJ2-7): SQTIHQWPATLVQPVGSPLSLECTVEGTSNPNLYWYRQAAGRGLQLLFYSVGIGQISSEVPQNLSASRPQDRQFILSSKKLLLSDSGFYLCAWDPDRSAYEQYFGPGTRLTVT.